Following are 5 T cell receptor beta chains from one sample sequenced in a study of T cell responses to AZD1222 COVID-19 vaccine (dated by TCRdb to the early 2020s). The library was generated by the immunoSEQ multiplex PCR assay. Drawn from immuneACCESS, this table holds only the in-frame rearrangements with V and J called that TCRdb kept. Clones are partly lost; checked studies trace under half to an unresolved V gene and leave the rest unexplained. The sample table shows over 110,000 clones, and almost 95% are seen once. The ten largest clones add up to around 10% of the sample. In the paper's terms, the time point label means: about 28 days (+/-7) after the second vaccine dose. The sample here was peripheral blood, taken 28 days after the second AZD1222 dose. The source is an adult who received the AZD1222 COVID-19 vaccine.

This chain connects TRBV27 to TRBJ2-2; no reliable D call. V lost 3 bases, J lost 0 bases, and 14 bases lay in between. The CDR3 sequence is 17 residues long. Germline assignment: CDR1 MNHEY and CDR2 SMNVEV (reference sequence). DNA of the CDR3: TGTGCCAGCAGTTTGATCTACCGCTACTCGAACACCGGGGAGCTGTTTTTT. It yields the protein CASSLIYRYSNTGELFF.

The chain has TRBV9 and TRBJ2-3; 10 bases are shared with TRBD2. Trimming at V came to 0 bases and at J to 4 bases, leaving 2 bases not matched to a gene. The CDR3 contains 15 residues. Germline lookup yields CDR1 SGDLS and CDR2 YYNGEE. CDR3 region: CASSVESGGADTQYF. DNA for the CDR3: TGTGCCAGCAGCGTAGAAAGCGGGGGGGCAGATACGCAGTATTTT.

The chain recombines TRBV27 with TRBJ2-1; either TRBD1 or TRBD2 may supply D (5 bases each). Germline CDR1 and CDR2: MNHEY and SMNVEV (reference sequence). The length of the CDR3 is 13 residues. Trimming removed 7 bases at V and 4 bases at J, with 11 bases between. The CDR3 DNA follows: TGTGCCAGCAAGTGGGACGGATACAATGAGCAGTTCTTC. Its protein is CASKWDGYNEQFF.

The J gene is TRBJ2-1, the V gene TRBV7-7; D is undetermined. V lost 1 base, J lost 0 bases, and 7 bases lay in between. Per the germline V gene, CDR1 is SSHAT and CDR2 is FNYEAQ (reference sequence). The CDR3 has 15 amino acids. CDR3: CASSLGGHSYNEQFF. CDR3 in DNA: TGTGCCAGCAGCTTAGGTGGCCACTCCTACAATGAGCAGTTCTTC.

This chain joins TRBV6-1 and TRBJ2-7, with 10 bases lining up with TRBD1. The CDR3 totals 15 residues. Germline assignment: CDR1 MNHNS and CDR2 SASEGT. J lost 4 bases, V lost 1 base, and 4 bases had no gene match. CDR3 sequence reads: CASSEGTGGLYEQYF. CDR3 DNA sequence: TGTGCCAGCAGTGAAGGGACAGGGGGATTGTACGAGCAGTACTTC.